This is a list of T cell receptor beta chains from one sample in a study of cytomegalovirus exposure and HLA in healthy donors. Here immunoSEQ multiplex PCR was the method, and the copy in TCRdb shows in-frame clones only, minus some. The sample lists fewer than 150,000 clones, 80% seen once, with 1.2% in the top ten. Sequences were obtained from PBMCs. These receptors came from a female donor in good health and CMV-seronegative. The CDR3 runs from the conserved cysteine through the conserved F or W. The D gene is left open where the match is weak. Expanded clones are given a class, and other clones once, few, many or no size at all.

V gene: TRBV6-5; J gene: TRBJ2-1; D gene: TRBD2; clone size: .; CDR3 DNA: TGTGCCAGCAATGGACTAGCGGGAATGTCTGAGCAGTTCTTC; CDR3 protein: CASNGLAGMSEQFF
V gene: TRBV7-3; J gene: TRBJ2-1; D gene: TRBD2; clone size: .; CDR3 DNA: TGTGCCAGCAGCCCAAGACTAGCGGAAGGGAATGAGCAGTTCTTC; CDR3 protein: CASSPRLAEGNEQFF
V gene: TRBV6-1; J gene: TRBJ2-7; D gene: TRBD1; clone size: few; CDR3 DNA: TGTGCCAGCTATTGGACAGGGGGTTACGAGCAGTACTTC; CDR3 protein: CASYWTGGYEQYF
V gene: TRBV27; J gene: TRBJ2-1; D gene: .; clone size: .; CDR3 DNA: TGTGCCAGCAGTTATTATCCCAATGAGCAGTTCTTC; CDR3 protein: CASSYYPNEQFF
V gene: TRBV2; J gene: TRBJ2-3; D gene: .; clone size: .; CDR3 DNA: TGTGCCAGCATGAAACAATACACAGATACGCAGTATTTT; CDR3 protein: CASMKQYTDTQYF
V gene: TRBV9; J gene: TRBJ2-7; D gene: .; clone size: .; CDR3 DNA: TGTGCCAGCAGCGTTCTCGACGACAACTACGAGCAGTACTTC; CDR3 protein: CASSVLDDNYEQYF
V gene: TRBV28; J gene: TRBJ1-5; D gene: TRBD1; clone size: .; CDR3 DNA: TGTGCCAGCAGTCCCGACAGGGGGCGATACGATCAGCCCCAGCATTTT; CDR3 protein: CASSPDRGRYDQPQHF
V gene: TRBV7-9; J gene: TRBJ1-1; D gene: .; clone size: .; CDR3 DNA: TGTGCCAGCAGCTTAGCACGGGGGACCACTGAAGCTTTCTTT; CDR3 protein: CASSLARGTTEAFF
V gene: TRBV2; J gene: TRBJ2-7; D gene: .; clone size: once; CDR3 DNA: TGTGCCAGCAGTGAGGAGGACTACGAGCAGTACTTC; CDR3 protein: CASSEEDYEQYF
V gene: TRBV7-9; J gene: TRBJ2-1; D gene: TRBD2; clone size: .; CDR3 DNA: TGTGCCAGCAGCTCGGGACTAGCGGAGCACAATGAGCAGTTCTTC; CDR3 protein: CASSSGLAEHNEQFF
V gene: TRBV7-2; J gene: TRBJ2-7; D gene: .; clone size: .; CDR3 DNA: TGTGCCAGCAGCTTAGGGGACATATCCTACGAGCAGTACTTC; CDR3 protein: CASSLGDISYEQYF
V gene: TRBV5-6; J gene: TRBJ1-1; D gene: .; clone size: .; CDR3 DNA: TGTGCCAGCAGCTTCACAGGGAGAACAACTGAAGCTTTCTTT; CDR3 protein: CASSFTGRTTEAFF
V gene: TRBV5-4; J gene: TRBJ2-7; D gene: TRBD2; clone size: .; CDR3 DNA: TGTGCCAGCAGCCCCGGACTAGCGGGAAGAGACGAGCAGTACTTC; CDR3 protein: CASSPGLAGRDEQYF
V gene: TRBV5-1; J gene: TRBJ2-7; D gene: .; clone size: .; CDR3 DNA: TGCGCCAGCGCCACTGGCGGAGGGCGCGGAGAGCAGTACTTC; CDR3 protein: CASATGGGRGEQYF
V gene: TRBV15; J gene: TRBJ2-7; D gene: .; clone size: .; CDR3 DNA: TGTGCCACCAGCAGAGCGTCAGGGGATTCTTACGAGCAGTACTTC; CDR3 protein: CATSRASGDSYEQYF
V gene: TRBV5-5; J gene: TRBJ2-7; D gene: .; clone size: .; CDR3 DNA: TGTGCCAGCAGGCCGGATTTGAGCGCCAGAGGGGGATACGAGCAGTACTTC; CDR3 protein: CASRPDLSARGGYEQYF
V gene: TRBV27; J gene: TRBJ1-4; D gene: .; clone size: few; CDR3 DNA: TGTGCCAGCAGTTTCCTCCCGACACCGTTTGGCGAAAAACTGTTTTTT; CDR3 protein: CASSFLPTPFGEKLFF
V gene: TRBV18; J gene: TRBJ2-1; D gene: .; clone size: .; CDR3 DNA: TGTGCCAGCTCGTCCACTAGGAATAATGAGCAGTTCTTC; CDR3 protein: CASSSTRNNEQFF
V gene: TRBV12-5; J gene: TRBJ1-1; D gene: .; clone size: few; CDR3 DNA: TGTGCTAGTGGTTTGTCCCATGTGAGACAAAGCCCAGGGAACACTGAAGCTTTCTTT; CDR3 protein: CASGLSHVRQSPGNTEAFF
V gene: TRBV27; J gene: TRBJ2-2; D gene: TRBD2; clone size: .; CDR3 DNA: TGTGCCAGCAGTTTAATGAAGGTAGCGGGAGCAAGCACCGGGGAGCTGTTTTTT; CDR3 protein: CASSLMKVAGASTGELFF
V gene: TRBV6-5; J gene: TRBJ1-4; D gene: .; clone size: once; CDR3 DNA: TGTGCCAGCAGTCCGGTTGCAACTAATGAAAAACTGTTTTTT; CDR3 protein: CASSPVATNEKLFF
V gene: TRBV6-1; J gene: TRBJ1-5; D gene: TRBD1; clone size: .; CDR3 DNA: TGTGCCAGCAGTCCGACAGGGTATAGCAATCAGCCCCAGCATTTT; CDR3 protein: CASSPTGYSNQPQHF
V gene: TRBV5-1; J gene: TRBJ1-4; D gene: .; clone size: .; CDR3 DNA: TGCGCCAGCAGCCGCGCGGGGGCAAATGAAAAACTGTTTTTT; CDR3 protein: CASSRAGANEKLFF
V gene: TRBV10-3; J gene: TRBJ2-7; D gene: .; clone size: .; CDR3 DNA: TGTGCCATCAGTGAGTCGGAGGGATCCTACGAGCAGTACTTC; CDR3 protein: CAISESEGSYEQYF
V gene: TRBV29-1; J gene: TRBJ2-1; D gene: TRBD2; clone size: .; CDR3 DNA: TGCAGCGTTGAAGGGTCTAGCGGGTTTTTCAATGAGCAGTTCTTC; CDR3 protein: CSVEGSSGFFNEQFF
V gene: TRBV28; J gene: TRBJ1-1; D gene: .; clone size: .; CDR3 DNA: TGTGCCAGCAGTTATGCCCGACAGGTATTTGAAGCTTTCTTT; CDR3 protein: CASSYARQVFEAFF
V gene: TRBV28; J gene: TRBJ1-2; D gene: TRBD1; clone size: few; CDR3 DNA: TGTGCCAGCAGGCCCTTTACAGGGGACAGCTATGGCTACACCTTC; CDR3 protein: CASRPFTGDSYGYTF
V gene: TRBV27; J gene: TRBJ2-3; D gene: TRBD2; clone size: .; CDR3 DNA: TGTGCCAGCAGTGGCTGGGCTAGCGGGTATGCAGATACGCAGTATTTT; CDR3 protein: CASSGWASGYADTQYF
V gene: TRBV4-1; J gene: TRBJ2-7; D gene: TRBD2; clone size: .; CDR3 DNA: TGCGCCAGCAGCCAAGAACCTAGCGGGAGGGCCGGCGAGCAGTACTTC; CDR3 protein: CASSQEPSGRAGEQYF
V gene: TRBV27; J gene: TRBJ1-5; D gene: .; clone size: .; CDR3 DNA: TGTGCCAGCAGTTTGGAGACAGGTGACAATCAGCCCCAGCATTTT; CDR3 protein: CASSLETGDNQPQHF
V gene: TRBV4-1; J gene: TRBJ1-6; D gene: .; clone size: .; CDR3 DNA: TGCGCCAGCAGCCAGGAGACAGGAGCTTATTCACCCCTCCACTTT; CDR3 protein: CASSQETGAYSPLHF
V gene: TRBV5-1; J gene: TRBJ2-3; D gene: .; clone size: .; CDR3 DNA: TGCGCCAGCAGCGAAGATACTAGCACAGATACGCAGTATTTT; CDR3 protein: CASSEDTSTDTQYF
V gene: TRBV7-9; J gene: TRBJ1-1; D gene: TRBD1; clone size: .; CDR3 DNA: TGTGCCAGCAGCCAGATGACAGGGCGCACTGAAGCTTTCTTT; CDR3 protein: CASSQMTGRTEAFF
V gene: TRBV4-2; J gene: TRBJ2-7; D gene: TRBD1; clone size: .; CDR3 DNA: TGTGCCAGCAGCCAAGTAACCGACAGGGCCTACGAGCAGTACTTC; CDR3 protein: CASSQVTDRAYEQYF
V gene: TRBV2; J gene: TRBJ1-2; D gene: .; clone size: .; CDR3 DNA: TGTGCCAGCAGGTTGGACACCCCTAACTATGGCTACACCTTC; CDR3 protein: CASRLDTPNYGYTF
V gene: TRBV19; J gene: TRBJ2-5; D gene: TRBD2; clone size: .; CDR3 DNA: TGTGCCAGTAGTATTGGGGGCGGACTAGCGGGAGAGGGAGAGACCCAGTACTTC; CDR3 protein: CASSIGGGLAGEGETQYF
V gene: TRBV11-3; J gene: TRBJ1-1; D gene: .; clone size: .; CDR3 DNA: TGTGCCAGCAGCTTAGTCGAGGGCACTGAAGCTTTCTTT; CDR3 protein: CASSLVEGTEAFF
V gene: TRBV4-2; J gene: TRBJ2-1; D gene: TRBD2; clone size: .; CDR3 DNA: TGTGCCAGCAGCCAAGAGATTGCGGGAGTATACAATGAGCAGTTCTTC; CDR3 protein: CASSQEIAGVYNEQFF
V gene: TRBV7-9; J gene: TRBJ2-6; D gene: .; clone size: .; CDR3 DNA: TGTGCCAGCAGCTTAGCGGCAGGGGGGAGCTCTGGGGCCAACGTCCTGACTTTC; CDR3 protein: CASSLAAGGSSGANVLTF
V gene: TRBV30; J gene: TRBJ1-5; D gene: .; clone size: .; CDR3 DNA: TGTGCCTGGAATTTGGGGGGGCAGCCCCAGCATTTT; CDR3 protein: CAWNLGGQPQHF
V gene: TRBV2; J gene: TRBJ2-2; D gene: TRBD1; clone size: .; CDR3 DNA: TGTGCCAGCAGTGGACCGGGACAGGGGGTACACACCGGGGAGCTGTTTTTT; CDR3 protein: CASSGPGQGVHTGELFF
V gene: TRBV9; J gene: TRBJ2-2; D gene: TRBD1; clone size: .; CDR3 DNA: TGTGCCAGCAGCATACAGGGGGACACCGGGGAGCTGTTTTTT; CDR3 protein: CASSIQGDTGELFF
V gene: TRBV19; J gene: TRBJ1-4; D gene: .; clone size: once; CDR3 DNA: TGTGCCAGTAGTATCACGGGGTATGAAAAACTGTTTTTT; CDR3 protein: CASSITGYEKLFF
V gene: TRBV5-4; J gene: TRBJ2-1; D gene: TRBD2; clone size: .; CDR3 DNA: TGTGCCCTTACCCGAGCCAGCGGGAGCGCTAATGAGCAGTTCTTC; CDR3 protein: CALTRASGSANEQFF
V gene: TRBV2; J gene: TRBJ2-1; D gene: .; clone size: .; CDR3 DNA: TGTGCCATCTCGGGACTGGGCAATGAGCAGTTCTTC; CDR3 protein: CAISGLGNEQFF
V gene: TRBV6-5; J gene: TRBJ2-3; D gene: .; clone size: .; CDR3 DNA: TGTGCCAGCAGTGGGCAGGGTCATAGCACAGATACGCAGTATTTT; CDR3 protein: CASSGQGHSTDTQYF
V gene: TRBV7-9; J gene: TRBJ1-2; D gene: TRBD1; clone size: .; CDR3 DNA: TGTGCCAGCAGCTTAGGGAGACAGGGGAACAACTATGGCTACACCTTC; CDR3 protein: CASSLGRQGNNYGYTF
V gene: TRBV10-3; J gene: TRBJ2-5; D gene: .; clone size: .; CDR3 DNA: TGTGCCACCCTGGCCGTGGAGACCCAGTACTTC; CDR3 protein: CATLAVETQYF
V gene: TRBV21-1; J gene: TRBJ2-3; D gene: .; clone size: few; CDR3 DNA: TGTGCCAGCGGATGCTCTCGGGGTACGCAGTATTTT; CDR3 protein: CASGCSRGTQYF
V gene: TRBV4-2; J gene: TRBJ2-1; D gene: TRBD1; clone size: few; CDR3 DNA: TGTGCCAGCAGCCAAGAAAGGGGGCAGGACAACAATGAGCAGTTCTTC; CDR3 protein: CASSQERGQDNNEQFF
V gene: TRBV7-9; J gene: TRBJ1-2; D gene: TRBD1; clone size: .; CDR3 DNA: TGTGCCAGCAGCAACGACAGGGGGCGGTATGGCTACACCTTC; CDR3 protein: CASSNDRGRYGYTF
V gene: TRBV7-9; J gene: TRBJ2-7; D gene: .; clone size: few; CDR3 DNA: TGTGCCAGCAGCCTCCTTGACGGGTACGAGCAGTACTTC; CDR3 protein: CASSLLDGYEQYF
V gene: TRBV28; J gene: TRBJ2-7; D gene: TRBD2; clone size: .; CDR3 DNA: TGTGCCAGCAGTGGACTAGCGGGAGGGCCGGGCGAGCAGTACTTC; CDR3 protein: CASSGLAGGPGEQYF
V gene: TRBV6-1; J gene: TRBJ2-5; D gene: TRBD2; clone size: .; CDR3 DNA: TGTGCCAGTGTTAGCGGGAGATGGGATGAGACCCAGTACTTC; CDR3 protein: CASVSGRWDETQYF
V gene: TRBV28; J gene: TRBJ1-1; D gene: TRBD1; clone size: .; CDR3 DNA: TGTGCCAGCAGTTTAAATGACAGGGGGGACACTGAAGCTTTCTTT; CDR3 protein: CASSLNDRGDTEAFF